The T cell receptor beta chain under discussion was sequenced for a study of T-cell reconstitution after alpha-beta-depleted transplantation in children. On this clonotype: Its antigen is not known.

This CDR3 is built from 15 residues. Germline V gives CDR1 MDHEN, CDR2 SYDVKM. Trimming took 7 bases from V and 2 from J; bases not matched to a gene: 10. Whole-study findings and limits: Once a year had passed after transplant, T-cell counts and diversity came mostly from newly produced T cells. Expanded clones from the graft, numbering several hundred, reportedly supplied alpha-beta T cells about two months after transplant.

This sample's TCRbeta library carried unique molecular identifier barcodes. Using its own MiXCR run on the PCR reads, TCRdb lists one record per CDR3 protein. The data contain about 600,000 distinct CDR3 sequences, over 10% of them singletons. The input for sequencing was PBMCs, mostly from graft donor cells, taken 360 days after TCRalphabeta/CD19-depleted stem cell transplant. The source of this sequence is a male patient younger than 18 who had a stem cell transplant for acute myeloid leukemia, so the T cells may come from the graft donor. The genes are TRBV28 and TRBJ2-7; TRBD2 aligns across 8 bases. The CDR3 DNA follows: TGTGCCAGCAACTTGGGGGGGACTAGGGCCTACGAGCAGTACTTC. Residues: CASNLGGTRAYEQYF.